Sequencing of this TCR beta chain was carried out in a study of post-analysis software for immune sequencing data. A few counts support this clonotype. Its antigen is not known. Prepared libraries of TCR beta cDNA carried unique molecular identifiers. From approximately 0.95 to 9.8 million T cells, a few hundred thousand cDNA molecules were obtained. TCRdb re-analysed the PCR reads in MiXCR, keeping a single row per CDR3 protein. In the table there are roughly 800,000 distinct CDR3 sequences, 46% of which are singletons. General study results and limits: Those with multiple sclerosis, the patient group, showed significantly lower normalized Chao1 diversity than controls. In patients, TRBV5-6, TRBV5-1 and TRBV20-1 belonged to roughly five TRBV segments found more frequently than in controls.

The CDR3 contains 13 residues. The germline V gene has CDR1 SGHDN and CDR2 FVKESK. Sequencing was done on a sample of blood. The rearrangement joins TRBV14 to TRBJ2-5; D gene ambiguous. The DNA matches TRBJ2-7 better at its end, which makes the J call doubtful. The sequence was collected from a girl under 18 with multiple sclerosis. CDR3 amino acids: CASSQEDTYEQYF. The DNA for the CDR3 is TGTGCCAGCAGCCAAGAGGATACTTACGAGCAGTACTTC.